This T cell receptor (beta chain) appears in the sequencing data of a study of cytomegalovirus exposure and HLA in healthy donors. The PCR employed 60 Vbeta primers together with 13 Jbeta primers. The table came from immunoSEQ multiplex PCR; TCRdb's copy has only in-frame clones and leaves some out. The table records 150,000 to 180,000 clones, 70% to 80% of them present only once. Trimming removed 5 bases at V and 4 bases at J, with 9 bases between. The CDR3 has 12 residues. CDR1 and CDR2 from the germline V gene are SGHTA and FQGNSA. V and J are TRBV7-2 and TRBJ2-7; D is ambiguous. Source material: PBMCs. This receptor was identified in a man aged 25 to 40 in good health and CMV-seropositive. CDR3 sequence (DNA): TGTGCCAGCAGCGCCCCCCAGTACGAGCAGTACTTC. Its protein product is CASSAPQYEQYF.